One and the same sample provided the 25 T cell receptor beta chains below, sequenced in a study of blood T cell repertoires in COVID-19. The table came from immunoSEQ multiplex PCR; TCRdb's copy has only in-frame clones and leaves some out. Found here are hundreds of thousands of clones, roughly 90% of them singletons; the top ten hold about 3%. Sequenced input: PBMCs or T cells enriched from blood (not recorded which). Receptors originate from a woman between 45 and 60 years old who had recovered from COVID-19.

The rearrangement joins TRBV7-2 to TRBJ1-4; a possible D gene is TRBD1 (5 bases). The CDR3 runs 16 residues. Germline values: CDR1 SGHTA, CDR2 FQGNSA. With 5 bases removed from V and 7 bases from J, the gap between germline ends came to 20 bases. The CDR3: CASSLSTTRVGEKLFF. The CDR3 DNA follows: TGTGCCAGCAGCCTCTCAACGACCAGGGTGGGTGAAAAACTGTTTTTT.

Notes on this clone: Other DNA sequences in the sample encode the same CDR3. The chain recombines TRBV3-1 (or the pseudogene TRBV3-2) with TRBJ2-5; possibly TRBD2 for D (5 bases). V was pared by 1 base and J by 5 bases, with 5 bases between. CDR3 size: 12 residues. The germline gives CDR1 LGHDT, CDR2 YNNKEL (reference sequence). The CDR3 sequence: CASSQGGETQYF. The CDR3, as DNA: TGTGCCAGCAGCCAAGGCGGGGAGACCCAGTACTTC.

The V call is TRBV4-2, the J call TRBJ2-1, with 7 bases identical to TRBD1. V trimming: 3 bases; J trimming: 4 bases; junction bases outside the gene matches: 12. This CDR3 region has 17 residues. The germline V gene encodes CDR1 LGHNA and CDR2 YNFKEQ. The CDR3 bases are TGTGCCAGCAGCCACCTCTCTCCGCGACAGGGTTACAATGAGCAGTTCTTC. This encodes CASSHLSPRQGYNEQFF.

This clone is a singleton in its sample. The V call is TRBV20-1, the J call TRBJ2-6; 10 positions match TRBD2. The CDR3 loop spans 20 amino acids. The germline V gene has CDR1 DFQATT and CDR2 SNEGSKA (reference sequence). The V segment lost 3 bases and the J segment 2 bases; nucleotides outside the gene matches: 16. CDR3 nucleotide sequence: TGCAGTGCTAGTTCCCTAGGGGCTAGCGGGAGTTTGGCTGGGGCCAACGTCCTGACTTTC. This encodes CSASSLGASGSLAGANVLTF.

The V and J genes are TRBV30 and TRBJ1-2; 12 bases match TRBD1. With 4 bases clipped from V and 8 bases from J, the junction kept 8 bases outside the gene matches. Germline V gives CDR1 GTSNPN, CDR2 SVGIG (reference sequence). The CDR3 runs to 14 residues. The CDR3 reads CAWTRDRGLGGYTF. Here the CDR3 DNA reads TGTGCCTGGACCCGGGACAGGGGGCTGGGCGGCTACACCTTC.

The chain couples TRBV2 to TRBJ2-2; 8 bases fit TRBD1. With V trimmed by 6 bases and J by 0 bases, 12 bases remained unmatched. The CDR3 spans 18 residues. The germline gives CDR1 SNHLY, CDR2 FYNNEI. The CDR3 reads CASRYYRDRNANTGELFF. The CDR3 bases are TGTGCCAGCAGGTATTACCGGGACAGGAACGCGAACACCGGGGAGCTGTTTTTT.

This chain links TRBV7-9 with TRBJ1-2; unclear D gene. The CDR3 totals 14 residues. Deletions cut 5 bases from V and 6 bases from J, with 16 bases between. Germline values: CDR1 SEHNR, CDR2 FQNEAQ (reference sequence). The DNA for the CDR3 is TGTGCCAGCAGCGTCGGGAGAGGGAGGGATGGCTACACCTTC. Translating gives CASSVGRGRDGYTF.

This clone was found once. V gene TRBV6-6 combines with J gene TRBJ1-5; 7 positions match TRBD1. The germline CDR1 and CDR2 sequences are MNHNY and SVGAGI (reference sequence). CDR3 length: 15 residues. V was clipped by 3 bases and J by 1 base; unmatched bases: 3. The CDR3 coding sequence is TGTGCCAGCAGTTATGAGGGACAGAGCAATCAGCCCCAGCATTTT. Translating it yields CASSYEGQSNQPQHF.

In its sample, this clone was seen a few times. This chain uses TRBV2 with TRBJ1-1; 10 bases agree with TRBD1. V dropped 0 bases and J dropped 4; count of bases not matched to a gene: 2. This CDR3 spans 15 amino acids. Germline loops: CDR1 SNHLY, CDR2 FYNNEI. The CDR3 DNA reads as TGTGCCAGCAGTGAAGCGAGGACAGGGGGCACTGAAGCTTTCTTT. Translating it yields CASSEARTGGTEAFF.

This chain uses TRBV5-5 with TRBJ1-5; D unresolved. From germline, CDR1 is SGHKS and CDR2 YYEKEE (reference sequence). V gave up 0 bases and J gave up 3 bases, with 10 bases separating them. The CDR3 totals 15 residues. DNA for the CDR3: TGTGCCAGCAGCTTGGCGAGCGGACCCAATCAGCCCCAGCATTTT. Translating it yields CASSLASGPNQPQHF.

The gene calls are TRBV3-1 (or the pseudogene TRBV3-2) and TRBJ1-1, with no clear D. Germline V gene lookup returns CDR1 LGHDT and CDR2 YNNKEL (reference sequence). Trimming cost V 0 bases and J 7 bases, with 6 bases left between them. The CDR3 runs 12 residues. The CDR3 DNA reads TGTGCCAGCAGCCAAGAAGCAGGTGAAGCTTTCTTT. This encodes CASSQEAGEAFF.

The V call is TRBV7-3, the J call TRBJ2-1; 9 bases map to TRBD2. V lost 3 bases, J lost 2 bases, and 2 bases stayed unmatched. Germline V gene sequence: CDR1 SGHTA, CDR2 FQGTGA. This CDR3 has 15 amino acids. CDR3 sequence reads: CASSLAGGPYNEQFF. The CDR3, as DNA: TGTGCCAGCAGCTTGGCGGGAGGGCCCTACAATGAGCAGTTCTTC.

V is TRBV19 and J is TRBJ1-3; D is uncertain. CDR3 size: 14 residues. CDR1 and CDR2 from the germline V gene are LNHDA and SQIVND (reference sequence). The germline V and J ends were trimmed by 3 bases and 1 base, with 7 bases remaining between them. The CDR3 loop is CASSILRSGNTIYF. CDR3 nucleotide sequence: TGTGCCAGTAGTATTCTACGATCTGGAAACACCATATATTTT.

The chain combines TRBV2 with TRBJ1-2; possibly TRBD1 for D (6 bases). The CDR3 loop spans 11 amino acids. The germline V gene encodes CDR1 SNHLY and CDR2 FYNNEI. V was trimmed by 8 bases and J by 2 bases, leaving 6 bases between them. CDR3: CASGGNYGYTF. The CDR3 DNA reads TGTGCCAGCGGGGGCAACTATGGCTACACCTTC.

CDR3 sequence: CASSSWTGYSGNTIYF. The CDR3 nucleotides read TGTGCCAGCAGTTCTTGGACGGGATACTCTGGAAACACCATATATTTT. V usage is TRBV28 and J usage is TRBJ1-3; D is ambiguous. V was cut by 4 bases and J by 0 bases, with 13 bases left in between. The CDR3 length is 16 residues. Germline V gene sequence: CDR1 MDHEN, CDR2 SYDVKM.

The gene calls are TRBV11-2 and TRBJ1-1; D ambiguous. Germline-derived CDR1 and CDR2 are SGHAT and FQNNGV. This CDR3 region has 14 residues. The V end was cut by 2 bases, the J end by 11 bases, with 18 bases between. CDR3 amino acids: CASSLQPGSPLAFF. The CDR3 nucleotides are TGTGCCAGCAGCTTACAACCGGGATCCCCCCTGGCTTTCTTT.

The chain is built from TRBV20-1 and TRBJ1-1; D possibly corresponds to TRBD1 (6 bases). Per germline, CDR1 DFQATT and CDR2 SNEGSKA (reference sequence). V lost 6 bases and J 10 bases, leaving 15 bases between the germline ends. This CDR3 comprises 11 residues. In DNA, the CDR3 is TGCAGTGCCCTCCTAGGGGGGGGAGCTTTCTTT. As protein: CSALLGGGAFF.

The rearrangement uses TRBV7-2 and TRBJ1-1; D is perhaps TRBD1 (5 bases). Trimming took off 5 bases at V and 7 bases at J, with 14 bases between the two ends. This CDR3 has 13 amino acids. Germline V gene sequence: CDR1 SGHTA, CDR2 FQGNSA. The CDR3 loop reads CASSRLGAFEAFF. CDR3 coding DNA: TGTGCCAGCAGCAGACTAGGGGCTTTTGAAGCTTTCTTT.

The chain uses TRBV7-9 and TRBJ1-2, with TRBD1 as a possible D gene (5 bases). Germline values: CDR1 SEHNR, CDR2 FQNEAQ (reference sequence). V shed 5 bases and J shed 6 bases, with 7 bases lying between them. The CDR3 totals 11 residues. The CDR3 is CASSAGNGYTF. CDR3 in DNA: TGTGCCAGCAGCGCAGGGAATGGCTACACCTTC.

The rearrangement joins TRBV6-2 or TRBV6-3 to TRBJ1-6; TRBD1 matches 8 bases. This CDR3 is 13 amino acids long. V was clipped by 2 bases and J by 10 bases; unmatched bases: 1. The germline V gene encodes CDR1 MNHEY and CDR2 SVGEGT. The CDR3 here is CASSYGTGSPLHF. The CDR3 bases are TGTGCCAGCAGTTACGGGACAGGATCACCCCTCCACTTT.

This clone was seen a few times. The CDR3 DNA sequence: TGTGCCAGCAGCGTAAGTACAGGCAGTGGAAACACCATATATTTT. Its protein product is CASSVSTGSGNTIYF. V is TRBV9 and J is TRBJ1-3; TRBD1 might be the D (5 bases). The ends were cut back, 1 base at V and 3 bases at J, with 11 bases in the middle. This CDR3 has 15 residues. Germline V lookup: CDR1 SGDLS, CDR2 YYNGEE.

The chain carries TRBV30 and TRBJ1-2; D might be TRBD1 (5 bases). The germline V and J ends were trimmed by 1 base and 5 bases, with 14 bases remaining between them. This CDR3 comprises 14 residues. Germline-derived CDR1 and CDR2 are GTSNPN and SVGIG (reference sequence). As DNA, the CDR3 is TGTGCCTGGAGTGCGGACACCAACCTTTATGGCTACACCTTC. Residues: CAWSADTNLYGYTF. Drawing the rest from reference TRBV30 and TRBJ1-2, the complete variable domain is SQTIHQWPATLVQPVGSPLSLECTVEGTSNPNLYWYRQAAGRGLQLLFYSVGIGQISSEVPQNLSASRPQDRQFILSSKKLLLSDSGFYLCAWSADTNLYGYTFGSGTRLTVV.

The rearrangement links TRBV27 to TRBJ1-5; 7 bases agree with TRBD1. Trimming cost V 6 bases and J 7 bases; bases outside gene matches: 9. This CDR3 is built from 14 residues. Per germline, CDR1 MNHEY and CDR2 SMNVEV (reference sequence). CDR3: CASRPGRGHQPQHF. The CDR3 region has the DNA TGTGCCAGCAGACCGGGTAGGGGGCACCAGCCCCAGCATTTT.

CDR3 nucleotides: TGTGCCAGCAGTAAGGGACTAGCGGGAAACACCGGGGAGCTGTTTTTT. Translated: CASSKGLAGNTGELFF. This sequence joins TRBV6-6 and TRBJ2-2, with TRBD2 matching over 13 bases. V was pared by 5 bases and J by 2 bases, with 2 bases of the junction left unmatched. The CDR3 runs to 16 residues. The germline CDR1 and CDR2 sequences are MNHNY and SVGAGI (reference sequence).

The genes are TRBV11-2 and TRBJ2-1, with 11 nucleotides matching TRBD2. Looked up from germline, CDR1 is SGHAT and CDR2 is FQNNGV. With 0 bases clipped from V and 8 bases from J, the junction kept 6 bases outside the gene matches. This CDR3 has 16 amino acids. CDR3 in amino acids: CASSLDRTSGFYEQFF. The DNA of the CDR3 is TGTGCCAGCAGCTTAGATAGGACTAGCGGGTTCTATGAGCAGTTCTTC.